The 27 T cell receptor beta chains in this list originate from one sample, sequenced in a study of T cell changes during pregnancy in multiple sclerosis (dated by TCRdb to between 2019 and 2020). The method behind the library was the immunoSEQ multiplex PCR assay. TCRdb re-hosts the immuneACCESS table, in-frame sequences only. Its copies lack some clones; in the studies checked, an unresolved V gene accounts for under half of them, and the cause for the rest is not known. The sample yields 35,000 to 45,000 clones; under 90% were counted once. The top ten clones comprise 4% to 6% of the sample. The specimen was peripheral blood, collected in the second trimester of pregnancy. These receptors were taken from a female donor in good health, enrolled as a control in a pregnancy study.

The chain links TRBV19 to TRBJ2-4; 7 bases are a match to TRBD1. The CDR3 has 15 amino acids. CDR1 is LNHDA and CDR2 is SQIVND in the germline V gene (reference sequence). Trimming took 6 bases from V and 0 from J; bases not matched to a gene: 5. The CDR3 loop is CASSNDRVAKNIQYF. CDR3 DNA sequence: TGTGCCAGTAGCAACGACAGGGTAGCCAAAAACATTCAGTACTTC.

This clone has only one observation. The chain employs TRBV7-6 and TRBJ1-4, with a weak D call TRBD1 (6 bases). CDR1 SGHVS and CDR2 FNYEAQ come from the germline V gene. The V end lost 4 bases, the J end lost 7 bases, and 13 bases lay between the germline ends. CDR3 length: 14 amino acids. CDR3 residues: CASSYGQGGEKLFF. In DNA, the CDR3 is TGTGCCAGCAGCTACGGACAAGGGGGTGAAAAACTGTTTTTT.

The chain recombines TRBV7-9 with TRBJ2-7; TRBD1 is a possible D gene (7 bases). The CDR3 sequence is 15 residues long. Germline V gene data show CDR1 as SEHNR and CDR2 as FQNEAQ (reference sequence). V was shortened by 1 base and J by 2 bases, with 12 bases between the two germline ends. CDR3 coding DNA: TGTGCCAGCAGCTTAGGACAGGGAGGCCCCTACGAGCAGTACTTC. Its translation: CASSLGQGGPYEQYF.

The chain has TRBV29-1 and TRBJ1-2; 10 bases fit TRBD1. This CDR3 spans 13 amino acids. V lost 6 bases, J lost 5 bases, and 6 bases stayed unmatched. Germline CDR1 SQVTM, CDR2 ANQGSEA. CDR3 coding DNA: TGCAGCGTCAGACAGGGGGCCGGTTATGGCTACACCTTC. Amino acids: CSVRQGAGYGYTF.

The CDR3 nucleotides read TGTGCCAGCAGCGCGAATAGACAGGGGCTGGGAGGCTACACCTTC. This encodes CASSANRQGLGGYTF. This chain connects TRBV9 to TRBJ1-2, with 8 bases matching TRBD1. Germline-derived CDR1 and CDR2 are SGDLS and YYNGEE. V lost 3 bases to trimming and J lost 8 bases; unmatched junction nucleotides: 12. The CDR3 is made up of 15 amino acids. The full variable domain, in which reference TRBV9 and TRBJ1-2 provide the parts outside the CDR3, is DSGVTQTPKHLITATGQRVTLRCSPRSGDLSVYWYQQSLDQGLQFLIQYYNGEERAKGNILERFSAQQFPDLHSELNLSSLELGDSALYFCASSANRQGLGGYTFGSGTRLTVV.

The genes are TRBV27 and TRBJ1-1; TRBD1 aligns across 8 bases. The CDR3 totals 14 residues. Germline V CDR1 and CDR2: MNHEY, SMNVEV (reference sequence). V shed 7 bases and J 2 bases; nucleotides not matched to a gene: 6. CDR3 nucleotides: TGTGCCAGCACCCGGGACAGGCATAACACTGAAGCTTTCTTT. This gives the protein CASTRDRHNTEAFF.

This chain uses TRBV19 with TRBJ1-1; D remains ambiguous. With 3 bases removed from V and 1 base from J, the gap between germline ends came to 9 bases. Germline V CDR1 and CDR2: LNHDA, SQIVND (reference sequence). The CDR3 extends over 14 amino acids. This CDR3 is CASSIPPSNTEAFF. CDR3 bases: TGTGCCAGTAGTATCCCTCCCTCGAACACTGAAGCTTTCTTT.

V gene TRBV2 combines with J gene TRBJ2-7, with D unresolved. V shed 11 bases and J shed 0 bases, with 17 bases lying between them. Germline CDR1 reads SNHLY; CDR2 reads FYNNEI. The CDR3 is 14 amino acids. CDR3 region: CAGYLGGSSYEQYF. DNA for the CDR3: TGTGCCGGTTACCTTGGCGGTTCCTCCTACGAGCAGTACTTC. The full variable domain, completed using reference TRBV2 and TRBJ2-7, is EPEVTQTPSHQVTQMGQEVILRCVPISNHLYFYWYRQILGQKVEFLVSFYNNEISEKSEIFDDQFSVERPDGSNFTLKIRSTKLEDSAMYFCAGYLGGSSYEQYFGPGTRLTVT.

The CDR3 loop is CASSLAELAGDGGELFF. The CDR3 region has the DNA TGTGCCAGCAGCTTAGCGGAACTAGCGGGGGACGGCGGGGAGCTGTTTTTT. This rearrangement joins TRBV7-2 to TRBJ2-2; 11 bases agree with TRBD2. The trim removed 0 bases at V and 7 bases at J, leaving 7 bases unmatched. The CDR3 sequence is 17 residues long. From germline, CDR1 is SGHTA and CDR2 FQGNSA.

This clone showed up just once. The chain carries TRBV9 and TRBJ2-1; 10 bases are shared with TRBD2. Germline-derived CDR1 and CDR2 are SGDLS and YYNGEE. With 0 bases clipped from V and 7 bases from J, the junction kept 4 bases outside the gene matches. The CDR3 sequence is 15 residues long. DNA for the CDR3: TGTGCCAGCAGCGTAGAAGCGGGAGGGCGGAATGAGCAGTTCTTC. Protein product: CASSVEAGGRNEQFF.

This chain connects TRBV5-4 to TRBJ2-3; weak D call: TRBD1 (6 bases). Germline V gene data show CDR1 as SGHNT and CDR2 as YYREEE (reference sequence). V lost 4 bases to trimming and J lost 4 bases, with 19 bases between them. This CDR3 spans 16 amino acids. CDR3 in DNA: TGTGCCAGCAGCCTAGAGGACAGAAGGGGTCCAGATACGCAGTATTTT. Translating it yields CASSLEDRRGPDTQYF.

The chain carries TRBV27 and TRBJ1-1, with unresolved D. The CDR3 length is 15 residues. Germline CDR1 and CDR2: MNHEY and SMNVEV (reference sequence). The germline V and J ends were trimmed by 4 bases and 2 bases, with 14 bases remaining between them. In nucleotides, the CDR3 is TGTGCCAGCAGTTCTCGGGGTAGAACCAACACTGAAGCTTTCTTT. Its protein is CASSSRGRTNTEAFF.

V usage is TRBV11-3 and J usage is TRBJ2-6, with D uncertain. The CDR3 sequence is 15 residues long. Trimming pared 5 bases from V and 0 bases from J, leaving 8 bases between. Germline V gene data show CDR1 as SGHNT and CDR2 as YENEEA. The CDR3 is CASSEATSGANVLTF. CDR3 nucleotides: TGTGCCAGCAGCGAGGCCACCTCTGGGGCCAACGTCCTGACTTTC. The full variable domain, completed using reference TRBV11-3 and TRBJ2-6, is EAGVVQSPRYKIIEKKQPVAFWCNPISGHNTLYWYLQNLGQGPELLIRYENEEAVDDSQLPKDRFSAERLKGVDSTLKIQPAELGDSAVYLCASSEATSGANVLTFGAGSRLTVL.

The chain links TRBV7-2 to TRBJ2-7; TRBD1 aligns across 7 bases. Germline V gives CDR1 SGHTA, CDR2 FQGNSA. V lost 5 bases and J lost 2; bases outside the gene matches: 6. The length of the CDR3 is 14 residues. The CDR3 DNA is TGTGCCAGCAGCCCGACAGGGTTTGCCTACGAGCAGTACTTC. Translating it yields CASSPTGFAYEQYF.

The rearrangement links TRBV30 to TRBJ2-7; D might be TRBD1 (5 bases). The germline V and J ends were trimmed by 0 bases and 5 bases, with 17 bases remaining between them. CDR3 size: 15 residues. Germline V gives CDR1 GTSNPN, CDR2 SVGIG (reference sequence). The CDR3 is CAWSVRRQKPHEQYF. As DNA, the CDR3 is TGTGCCTGGAGTGTGAGGAGACAGAAACCCCACGAGCAGTACTTC.

The rearrangement links TRBV6-5 to TRBJ1-4, with TRBD1 identical over 7 bases. Trimming took 5 bases from V and 4 from J; bases not matched to a gene: 4. This CDR3 has 14 residues. Germline V CDR1 and CDR2: MNHEY, SVGAGI. The CDR3 loop is CASSETGVNEKLFF. CDR3 bases: TGTGCCAGCAGTGAAACAGGGGTTAATGAAAAACTGTTTTTT.

About this clone itself: The junction shows a germline mismatch at one end, possibly a read error. The chain combines TRBV7-7 with TRBJ2-3, with 9 positions matching TRBD2. There are 16 residues in the CDR3. The germline V gene has CDR1 SSHAT and CDR2 FNYEAQ (reference sequence). CDR3: CASSSLAGVGTDTQYF. CDR3 DNA sequence: TGTGCTAGCAGCTCCTTAGCGGGGGTTGGCACAGATACGCAGTATTTT.

This clone has a single count. The chain joins TRBV11-2 to TRBJ2-5; D ambiguous. V gave up 5 bases and J gave up 1 base, with 5 bases separating them. The CDR3 is 12 amino acids. CDR1 and CDR2 (germline): SGHAT, FQNNGV. CDR3 protein: CASSHIQETQYF. The CDR3 nucleotides are TGTGCCAGCAGCCACATCCAAGAGACCCAGTACTTC.

The chain joins TRBV29-1 to TRBJ1-2; D call uncertain. Germline CDR1 reads SQVTM; CDR2 reads ANQGSEA. Trimming shortened V by 6 bases and J by 3 bases, and 17 bases separated the two germline ends. The CDR3 runs 14 residues. The CDR3 DNA follows: TGCAGCGTATCCCCAGGTAGATCCGACTATGGCTACACCTTC. This gives the protein CSVSPGRSDYGYTF. The full variable domain, with the rest looked up from reference TRBV29-1 and TRBJ1-2, is SAVISQKPSRDICQRGTSLTIQCQVDSQVTMMFWYRQQPGQSLTLIATANQGSEATYESGFVIDKFPISRPNLTFSTLTVSNMSPEDSSIYLCSVSPGRSDYGYTFGSGTRLTVV.

This clone was detected a few times. The chain employs TRBV14 and TRBJ2-5, with 7 bases identical to TRBD2. There are 15 residues in the CDR3. V was pared by 2 bases and J by 6 bases, with 9 bases of the junction left unmatched. Germline values: CDR1 SGHDN, CDR2 FVKESK. The CDR3 here is CASSQTHGGFQTQYF. The CDR3 bases are TGTGCCAGCAGCCAAACACACGGGGGGTTCCAGACCCAGTACTTC.

V usage is TRBV6-5 and J usage is TRBJ1-2; no firm D call. The CDR3 length is 12 residues. Trimming took 5 bases from V and 2 from J, leaving 6 bases between them. Per germline, CDR1 MNHEY and CDR2 SVGAGI. CDR3 protein: CASSHKNYGYTF. CDR3 DNA: TGTGCCAGCAGTCACAAGAACTATGGCTACACCTTC.

V is TRBV6-6 and J is TRBJ2-5; D is possibly TRBD2 (6 bases). Trimming removed 5 bases from V and 4 bases from J, with 17 bases in between. CDR3 length: 15 residues. Per the germline V gene, CDR1 is MNHNY and CDR2 is SVGAGI (reference sequence). The CDR3 protein is CASSHTISGRETQYF. The CDR3 DNA sequence: TGTGCCAGCAGTCACACCATAAGCGGGCGAGAGACCCAGTACTTC.

The chain has TRBV5-1 and TRBJ2-7, with 10 nucleotides matching TRBD2. CDR1 SGHRS and CDR2 YFSETQ come from the germline V gene. The CDR3 runs 15 residues. The trim removed 1 base at V and 3 bases at J, leaving 4 bases unmatched. CDR3 nucleotide sequence: TGCGCCAGCAGCTTGAGGCTAGCGGGAGACTACGAGCAGTACTTC. The encoded protein is CASSLRLAGDYEQYF.

This rearrangement joins TRBV27 to TRBJ2-3; D perhaps matches TRBD1 (6 bases). Germline CDR1 MNHEY, CDR2 SMNVEV (reference sequence). Trimming cost V 5 bases and J 3 bases, with 12 bases left between them. The CDR3 runs to 14 residues. The CDR3 reads CASSALGGTDTQYF. Here the CDR3 DNA reads TGTGCCAGCAGTGCCCTAGGGGGTACAGATACGCAGTATTTT.

This clone was observed a single time. The rearrangement uses TRBV15 and TRBJ1-2; 8 bases line up with TRBD1. The CDR3 spans 14 residues. V dropped 7 bases and J dropped 8; count of bases not matched to a gene: 12. Germline CDR1 LNHNV, CDR2 YYDKDF (reference sequence). CDR3 in DNA: TGTGCCACCAAGGGGGAGACAGGGGCTGGCGGCTACACCTTC. This gives the protein CATKGETGAGGYTF.

The chain combines TRBV10-3 with TRBJ1-5; the D gene is possibly TRBD1 (6 bases). Germline CDR1 is ENHRY and CDR2 is SYGVKD. CDR3 length equals 13 residues. Trimming stripped 3 bases from V and 6 bases from J, with 9 bases between. The CDR3 region is CAISDQGGQPQHF. CDR3 DNA sequence: TGTGCCATCAGTGATCAAGGGGGTCAGCCCCAGCATTTT.

The CDR3 spells CASSSTSGGSTDTQYF. DNA of the CDR3: TGTGCCAGCAGCTCAACTAGCGGGGGGTCCACAGATACGCAGTATTTT. V gene TRBV7-2 combines with J gene TRBJ2-3; TRBD2 matches at 12 bases. Germline CDR1 and CDR2: SGHTA and FQGNSA. The CDR3 loop spans 16 amino acids. Unmatched junction bases numbered 4, after V lost 4 bases and J lost 2 bases. Full variable domain (outside the CDR3, taken from reference TRBV7-2 and TRBJ2-3): GAGVSQSPSNKVTEKGKDVELRCDPISGHTALYWYRQSLGQGLEFLIYFQGNSAPDKSGLPSDRFSAERTGGSVSTLTIQRTQQEDSAVYLCASSSTSGGSTDTQYFGPGTRLTVL.